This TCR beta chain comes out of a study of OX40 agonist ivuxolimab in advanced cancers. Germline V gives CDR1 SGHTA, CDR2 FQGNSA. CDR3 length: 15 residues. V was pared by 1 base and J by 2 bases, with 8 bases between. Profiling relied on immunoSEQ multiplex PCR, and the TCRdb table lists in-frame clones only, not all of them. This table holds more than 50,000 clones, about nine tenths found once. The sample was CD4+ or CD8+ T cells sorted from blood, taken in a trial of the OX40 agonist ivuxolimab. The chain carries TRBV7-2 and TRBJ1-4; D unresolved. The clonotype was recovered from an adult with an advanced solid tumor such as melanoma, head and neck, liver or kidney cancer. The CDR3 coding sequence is TGTGCCAGCAGCTTAGTAGGGCCCACTAATGAAAAACTGTTTTTT. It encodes CASSLVGPTNEKLFF.